These T cell receptor beta chains were read from a single sample in a study of OX40 agonist ivuxolimab in advanced cancers. Assay used: immunoSEQ multiplex PCR; TCRdb lists only in-frame clones, some missing. This table holds tens of thousands of clones, more than 80% found once. This sample comprised CD4+ or CD8+ T cells sorted from blood, obtained in a trial of the OX40 agonist ivuxolimab. The receptors stem from an adult with an advanced solid tumor such as melanoma, head and neck, liver or kidney cancer. The conserved cysteine and the conserved F or W are not part of the CDR3 here. Size values are once, few and many counts, or a class for expanded clones, and some rows have none.

J: TRBJ1-1
size: few
V: TRBV2
CDR3: ASKGQNTEAF

J: TRBJ1-2
size: .
V: TRBV30
CDR3: AWTSRARRGYT

J: TRBJ2-1
size: .
V: TRBV19
CDR3: ASSMGQGGKQF

J: TRBJ1-1
size: .
V: TRBV11-3
CDR3: ASSLELRNTEAF

J: TRBJ2-3
size: .
V: TRBV7-2
CDR3: ASSSLAGVGTDTQY

J: TRBJ2-2
size: .
V: TRBV5-4
CDR3: ASSPGGLQTGELF

J: TRBJ1-2
size: .
V: TRBV4-1
CDR3: ASSQDPTGTYGYT

J: TRBJ2-7
size: once
V: TRBV30
CDR3: AWSAPGPLSSYEQY

J: TRBJ2-6
size: .
V: TRBV28
CDR3: ASSPSLLRGANVLT

J: TRBJ1-6
size: .
V: TRBV5-1
CDR3: ASSFGTASSPLH

J: TRBJ2-5
size: .
V: TRBV18
CDR3: ASSPGSEETQY

J: TRBJ1-4
size: .
V: TRBV19
CDR3: ASSIEGQGQEKLF

J: TRBJ2-2
size: once
V: TRBV13
CDR3: ASSLGGGLYTGELF

J: TRBJ1-4
size: .
V: TRBV6-6
CDR3: ASSYGSQGEKLF

J: TRBJ1-2
size: once
V: TRBV6-5
CDR3: ASSFVGHVGYT

J: TRBJ2-3
size: .
V: TRBV5-1
CDR3: ASSSSGGSTDTQY